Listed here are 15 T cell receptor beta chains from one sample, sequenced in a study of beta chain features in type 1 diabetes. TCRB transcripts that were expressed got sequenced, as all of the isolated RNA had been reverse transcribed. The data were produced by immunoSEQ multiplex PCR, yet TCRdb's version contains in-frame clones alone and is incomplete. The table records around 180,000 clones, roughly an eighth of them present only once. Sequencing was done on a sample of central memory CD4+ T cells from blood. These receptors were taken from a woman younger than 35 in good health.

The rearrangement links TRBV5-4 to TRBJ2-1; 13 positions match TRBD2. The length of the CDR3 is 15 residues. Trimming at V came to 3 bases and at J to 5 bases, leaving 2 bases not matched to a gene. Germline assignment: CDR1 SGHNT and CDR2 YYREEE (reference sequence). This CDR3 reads CASSYGTSGNNEQFF. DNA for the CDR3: TGTGCCAGCAGCTACGGGACTAGCGGGAACAATGAGCAGTTCTTC. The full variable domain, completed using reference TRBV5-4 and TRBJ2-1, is ETGVTQSPTHLIKTRGQQVTLRCSSQSGHNTVSWYQQALGQGPQFIFQYYREEENGRGNFPPRFSGLQFPNYSSELNVNALELDDSALYLCASSYGTSGNNEQFFGPGTRLTVL.

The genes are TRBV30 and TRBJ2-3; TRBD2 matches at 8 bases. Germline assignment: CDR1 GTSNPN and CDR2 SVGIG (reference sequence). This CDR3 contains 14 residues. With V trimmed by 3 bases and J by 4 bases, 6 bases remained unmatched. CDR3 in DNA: TGTGCCTGGAGGGCGGGAGGAGGGTCAGATACGCAGTATTTT. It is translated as CAWRAGGGSDTQYF.

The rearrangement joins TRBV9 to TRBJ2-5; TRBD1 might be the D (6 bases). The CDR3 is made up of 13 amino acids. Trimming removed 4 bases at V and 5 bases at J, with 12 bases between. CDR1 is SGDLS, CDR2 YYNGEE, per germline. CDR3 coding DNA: TGTGCCAGCAGCTCATGGACAGAGGAGACCCAGTACTTC. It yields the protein CASSSWTEETQYF.

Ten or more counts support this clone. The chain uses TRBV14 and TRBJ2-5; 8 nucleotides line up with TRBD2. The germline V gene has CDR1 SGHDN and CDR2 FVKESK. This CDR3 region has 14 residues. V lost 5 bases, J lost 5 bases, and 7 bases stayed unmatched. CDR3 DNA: TGTGCCAGCAGCGCCGGGACTAGGAGTGAGACCCAGTACTTC. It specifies CASSAGTRSETQYF.

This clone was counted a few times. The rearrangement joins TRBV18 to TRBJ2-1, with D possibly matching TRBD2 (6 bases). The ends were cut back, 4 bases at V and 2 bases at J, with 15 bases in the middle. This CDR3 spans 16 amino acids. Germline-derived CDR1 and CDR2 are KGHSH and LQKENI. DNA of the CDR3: TGTGCCAGCTCACAGCTAGAGGGCGGGACCTACAATGAGCAGTTCTTC. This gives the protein CASSQLEGGTYNEQFF.

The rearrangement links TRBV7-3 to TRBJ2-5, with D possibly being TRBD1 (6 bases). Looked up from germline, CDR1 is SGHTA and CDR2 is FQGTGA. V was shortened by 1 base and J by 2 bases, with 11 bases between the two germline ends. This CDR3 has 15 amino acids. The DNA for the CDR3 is TGTGCCAGCAGCTTAAACGGACAGCGACAAGAGACCCAGTACTTC. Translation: CASSLNGQRQETQYF.

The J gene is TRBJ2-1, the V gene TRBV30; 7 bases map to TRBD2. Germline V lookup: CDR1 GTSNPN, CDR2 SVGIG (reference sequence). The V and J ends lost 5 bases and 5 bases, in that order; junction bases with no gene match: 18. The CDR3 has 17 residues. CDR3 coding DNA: TGTGCCTGGGGAAGAGTAAATCTAGCGGTCCAGCACAATGAGCAGTTCTTC. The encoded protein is CAWGRVNLAVQHNEQFF.

The DNA of the CDR3 is TGTGCCAGCAGCTTCAGGACTAGCGGGAGTGGGGAGACCCAGTACTTC. Protein sequence: CASSFRTSGSGETQYF. The gene calls are TRBV5-4 and TRBJ2-5; 13 nucleotides agree with TRBD2. CDR3 length equals 16 residues. CDR1 and CDR2 from the germline V gene are SGHNT and YYREEE (reference sequence). The V and J ends lost 2 bases and 5 bases, in that order; junction bases with no gene match: 6.

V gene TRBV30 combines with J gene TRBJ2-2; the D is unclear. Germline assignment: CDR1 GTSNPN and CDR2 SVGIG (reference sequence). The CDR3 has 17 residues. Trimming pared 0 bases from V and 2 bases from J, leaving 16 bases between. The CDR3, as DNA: TGTGCCTGGAGTGTACCGAAGAGAAGATACAACACCGGGGAGCTGTTTTTT. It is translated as CAWSVPKRRYNTGELFF.

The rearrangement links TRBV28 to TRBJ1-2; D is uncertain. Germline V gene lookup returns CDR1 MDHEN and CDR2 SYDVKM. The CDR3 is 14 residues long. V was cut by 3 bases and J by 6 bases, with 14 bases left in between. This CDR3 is CASSFGSETNGYTF. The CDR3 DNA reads TGTGCCAGCAGTTTCGGGTCAGAAACTAATGGCTACACCTTC.

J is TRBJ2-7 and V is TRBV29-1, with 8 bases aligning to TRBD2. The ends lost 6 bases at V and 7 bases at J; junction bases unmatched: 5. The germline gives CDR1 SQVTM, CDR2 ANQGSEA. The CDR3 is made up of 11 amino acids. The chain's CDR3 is CSVGGGVEQYF. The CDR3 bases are TGCAGCGTCGGGGGGGGAGTAGAGCAGTACTTC.

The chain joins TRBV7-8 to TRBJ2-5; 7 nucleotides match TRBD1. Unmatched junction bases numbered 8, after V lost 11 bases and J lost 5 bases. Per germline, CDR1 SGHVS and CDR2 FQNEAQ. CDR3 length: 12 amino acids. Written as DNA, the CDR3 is TGTGCCGCCCAGGGGGTTCGGGAGACCCAGTACTTC. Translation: CAAQGVRETQYF. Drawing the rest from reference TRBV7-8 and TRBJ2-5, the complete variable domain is GAGVSQSPRYKVAKRGQDVALRCDPISGHVSLFWYQQALGQGPEFLTYFQNEAQLDKSGLPSDRFFAERPEGSVSTLKIQRTQQEDSAVYLCAAQGVRETQYFGPGTRLLVL.

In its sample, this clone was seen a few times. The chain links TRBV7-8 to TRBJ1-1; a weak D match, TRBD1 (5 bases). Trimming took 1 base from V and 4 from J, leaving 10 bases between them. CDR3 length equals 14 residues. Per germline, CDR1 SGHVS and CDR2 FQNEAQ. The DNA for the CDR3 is TGTGCCAGCAGCTTAGTTCAGGGAGGCACTGAAGCTTTCTTT. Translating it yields CASSLVQGGTEAFF.

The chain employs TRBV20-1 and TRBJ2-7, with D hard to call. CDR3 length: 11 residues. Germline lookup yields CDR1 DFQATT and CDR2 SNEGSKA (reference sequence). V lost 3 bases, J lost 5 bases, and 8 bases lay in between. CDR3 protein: CSARALHEQYF. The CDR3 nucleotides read TGCAGTGCTAGGGCCTTACACGAGCAGTACTTC.

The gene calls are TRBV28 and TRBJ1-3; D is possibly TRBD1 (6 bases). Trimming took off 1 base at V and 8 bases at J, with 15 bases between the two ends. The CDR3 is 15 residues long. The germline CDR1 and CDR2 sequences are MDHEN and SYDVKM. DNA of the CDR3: TGTGCCAGCAGTTTATTCACAGGGCTTGCGGACACCATATATTTT. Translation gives CASSLFTGLADTIYF. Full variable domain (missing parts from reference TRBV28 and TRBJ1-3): DVKVTQSSRYLVKRTGEKVFLECVQDMDHENMFWYRQDPGLGLRLIYFSYDVKMKEKGDIPEGYSVSREKKERFSLILESASTNQTSMYLCASSLFTGLADTIYFGEGSWLTVV.